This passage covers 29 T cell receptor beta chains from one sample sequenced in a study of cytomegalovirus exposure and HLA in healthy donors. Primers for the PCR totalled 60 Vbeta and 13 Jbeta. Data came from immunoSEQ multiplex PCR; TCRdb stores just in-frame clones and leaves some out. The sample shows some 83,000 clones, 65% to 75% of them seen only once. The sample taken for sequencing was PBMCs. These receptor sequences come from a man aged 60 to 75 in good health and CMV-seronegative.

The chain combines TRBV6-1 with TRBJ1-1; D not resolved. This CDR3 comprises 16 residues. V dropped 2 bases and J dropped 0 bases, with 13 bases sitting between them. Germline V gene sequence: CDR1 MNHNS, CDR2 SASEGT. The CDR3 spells CASSEPWRQMNTEAFF. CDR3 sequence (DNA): TGTGCCAGCAGTGAACCCTGGCGGCAAATGAACACTGAAGCTTTCTTT.

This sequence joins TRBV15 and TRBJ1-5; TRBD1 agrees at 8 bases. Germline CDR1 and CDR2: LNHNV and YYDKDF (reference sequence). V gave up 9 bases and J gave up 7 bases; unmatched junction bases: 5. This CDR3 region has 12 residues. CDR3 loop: CATRYRGQPQHF. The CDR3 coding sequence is TGTGCCACACGGTACAGGGGGCAGCCCCAGCATTTT.

CDR3 nucleotides: TGTGCCAGCAGCTTGGCGGCAGGGGGCGCTGAAAAACTGTTTTTT. Its protein is CASSLAAGGAEKLFF. The chain couples TRBV7-2 to TRBJ1-4, with TRBD1 identical over 8 bases. The CDR3 is 15 residues long. The J segment lost 7 bases and the V segment lost 3 bases, leaving 7 bases of the junction unmatched. Looked up from germline, CDR1 is SGHTA and CDR2 is FQGNSA.

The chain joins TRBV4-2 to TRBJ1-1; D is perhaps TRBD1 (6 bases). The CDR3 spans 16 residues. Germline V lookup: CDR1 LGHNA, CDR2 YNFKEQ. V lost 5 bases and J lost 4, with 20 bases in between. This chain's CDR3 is CASSTAFRGNGTEAFF. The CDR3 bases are TGTGCCAGCAGCACCGCCTTCAGGGGAAATGGCACTGAAGCTTTCTTT.

The CDR3 loop is CASSVGRGLANEKLFF. Here the CDR3 DNA reads TGTGCCAGCAGCGTAGGTAGGGGGCTTGCTAATGAAAAACTGTTTTTT. The chain employs TRBV9 and TRBJ1-4, with 7 bases aligning to TRBD1. The J segment lost 3 bases and the V segment lost 0 bases, leaving 5 bases of the junction unmatched. The CDR3 totals 16 residues. Germline V lookup: CDR1 SGDLS, CDR2 YYNGEE.

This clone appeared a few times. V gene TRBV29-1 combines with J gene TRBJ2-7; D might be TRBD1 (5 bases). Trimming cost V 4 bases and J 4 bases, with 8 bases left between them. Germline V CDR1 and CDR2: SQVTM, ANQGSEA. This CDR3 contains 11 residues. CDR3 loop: CSVAGMYEQYF. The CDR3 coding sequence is TGCAGCGTTGCAGGGATGTACGAGCAGTACTTC.

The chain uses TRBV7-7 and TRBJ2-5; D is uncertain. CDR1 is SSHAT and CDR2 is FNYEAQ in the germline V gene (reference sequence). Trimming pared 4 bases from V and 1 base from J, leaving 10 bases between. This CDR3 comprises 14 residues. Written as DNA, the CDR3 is TGTGCCAGCAGCTCAAATCCGGGCCAAGAGACCCAGTACTTC. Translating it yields CASSSNPGQETQYF.

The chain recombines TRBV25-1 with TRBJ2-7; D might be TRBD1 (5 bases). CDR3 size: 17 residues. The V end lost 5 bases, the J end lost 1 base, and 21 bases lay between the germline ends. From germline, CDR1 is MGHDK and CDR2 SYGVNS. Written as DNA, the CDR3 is TGTGCCAGCAGTCCCCGTCTCGGGCAGGGTGTGTCCTACGAGCAGTACTTC. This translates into CASSPRLGQGVSYEQYF.

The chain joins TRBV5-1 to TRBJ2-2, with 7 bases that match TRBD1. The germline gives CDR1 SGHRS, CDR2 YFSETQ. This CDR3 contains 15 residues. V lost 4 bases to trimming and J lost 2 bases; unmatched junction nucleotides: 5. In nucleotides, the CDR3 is TGCGCCAGCAGCAGTACAGGGGCAAACACCGGGGAGCTGTTTTTT. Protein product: CASSSTGANTGELFF.

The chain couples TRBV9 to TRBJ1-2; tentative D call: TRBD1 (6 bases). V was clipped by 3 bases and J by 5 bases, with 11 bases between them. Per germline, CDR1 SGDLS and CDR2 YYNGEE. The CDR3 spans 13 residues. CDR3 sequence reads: CASSESTGYGYTF. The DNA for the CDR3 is TGTGCCAGCAGCGAATCAACAGGGTATGGCTACACCTTC.

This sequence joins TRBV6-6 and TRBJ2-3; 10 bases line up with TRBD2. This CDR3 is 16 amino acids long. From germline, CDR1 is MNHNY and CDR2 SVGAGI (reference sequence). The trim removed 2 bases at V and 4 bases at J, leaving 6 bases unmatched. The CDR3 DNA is TGTGCCAGCAGTTACAAGCGGGGGGGCCAGGCAGATACGCAGTATTTT. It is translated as CASSYKRGGQADTQYF.

The CDR3 nucleotides read TGCAGCGTCGGGACCGGACAGGCGTATCAGGAGACCCAGTACTTC. Its protein product is CSVGTGQAYQETQYF. The rearrangement links TRBV29-1 to TRBJ2-5, with 7 nucleotides matching TRBD1. Losses at the gene ends were 6 bases for V and 5 bases for J; bases not matched to a gene: 15. CDR3 length: 15 amino acids. Germline V gene lookup returns CDR1 SQVTM and CDR2 ANQGSEA.

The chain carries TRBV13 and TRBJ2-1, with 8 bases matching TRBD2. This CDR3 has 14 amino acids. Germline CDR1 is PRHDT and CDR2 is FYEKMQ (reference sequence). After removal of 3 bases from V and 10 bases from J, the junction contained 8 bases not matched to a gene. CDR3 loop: CASSFSGAVGEQFF. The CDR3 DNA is TGTGCCAGCAGCTTTAGCGGGGCGGTTGGGGAGCAGTTCTTC.

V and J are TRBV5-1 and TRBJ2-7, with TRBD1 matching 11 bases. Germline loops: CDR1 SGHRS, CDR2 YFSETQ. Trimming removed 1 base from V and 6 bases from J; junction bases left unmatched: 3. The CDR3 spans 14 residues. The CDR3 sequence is CASSLWTGGAEQYF. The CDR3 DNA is TGCGCCAGCAGCTTGTGGACAGGGGGCGCCGAGCAGTACTTC.

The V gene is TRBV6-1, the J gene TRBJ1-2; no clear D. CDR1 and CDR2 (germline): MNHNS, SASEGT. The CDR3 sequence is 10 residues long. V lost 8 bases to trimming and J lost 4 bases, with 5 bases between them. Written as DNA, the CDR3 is TGTGCCAGCCTGTCCTATGGCTACACCTTC. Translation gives CASLSYGYTF.

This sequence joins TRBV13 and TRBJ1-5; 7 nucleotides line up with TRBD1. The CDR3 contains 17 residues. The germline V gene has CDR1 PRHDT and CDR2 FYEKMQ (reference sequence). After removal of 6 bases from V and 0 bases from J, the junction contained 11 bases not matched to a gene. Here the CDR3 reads CASSRRGDSDSNQPQHF. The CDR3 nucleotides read TGTGCCAGCAGTCGAAGGGGGGACAGCGATAGCAATCAGCCCCAGCATTTT.

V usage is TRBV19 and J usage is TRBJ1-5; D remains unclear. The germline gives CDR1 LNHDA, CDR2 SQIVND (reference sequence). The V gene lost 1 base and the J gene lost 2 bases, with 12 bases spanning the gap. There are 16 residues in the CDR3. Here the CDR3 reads CASSIAGAGGNQPQHF. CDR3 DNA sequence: TGTGCCAGTAGTATAGCGGGTGCCGGCGGCAATCAGCCCCAGCATTTT.

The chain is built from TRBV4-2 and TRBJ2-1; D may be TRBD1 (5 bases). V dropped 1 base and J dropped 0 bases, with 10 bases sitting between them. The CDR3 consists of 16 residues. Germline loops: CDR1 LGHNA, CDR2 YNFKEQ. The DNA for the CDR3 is TGTGCCAGCAGCCAAGGCATAGGGGCCTCCTACAATGAGCAGTTCTTC. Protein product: CASSQGIGASYNEQFF.

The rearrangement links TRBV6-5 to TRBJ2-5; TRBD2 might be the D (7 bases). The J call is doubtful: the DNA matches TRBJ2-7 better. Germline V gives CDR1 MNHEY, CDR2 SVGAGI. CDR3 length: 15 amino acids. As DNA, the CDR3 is TGTGCCAGCACCCTAGGGGGGGGAGGGCTCTACGAGCAGTACTTC. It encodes CASTLGGGGLYEQYF.

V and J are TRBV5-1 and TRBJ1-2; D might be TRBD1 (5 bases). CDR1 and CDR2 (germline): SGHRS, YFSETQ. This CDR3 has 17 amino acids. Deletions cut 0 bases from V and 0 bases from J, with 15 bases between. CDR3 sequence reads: CASSLEDSYIPNYGYTF. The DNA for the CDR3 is TGCGCCAGCAGCTTGGAAGACAGCTACATTCCTAACTATGGCTACACCTTC.

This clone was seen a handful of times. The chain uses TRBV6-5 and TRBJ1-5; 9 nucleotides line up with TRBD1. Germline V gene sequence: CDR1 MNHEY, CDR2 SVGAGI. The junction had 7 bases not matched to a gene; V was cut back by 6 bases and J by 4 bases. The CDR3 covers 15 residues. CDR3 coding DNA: TGTGCCAGCAGGGCAACAGGGGGCAGGAATCAGCCCCAGCATTTT. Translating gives CASRATGGRNQPQHF.

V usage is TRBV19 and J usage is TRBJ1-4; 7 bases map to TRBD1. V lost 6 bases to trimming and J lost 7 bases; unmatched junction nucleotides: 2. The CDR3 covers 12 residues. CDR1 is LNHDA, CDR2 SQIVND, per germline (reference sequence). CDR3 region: CASRGGGEKLFF. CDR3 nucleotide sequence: TGTGCCAGTAGAGGGGGCGGTGAAAAACTGTTTTTT.

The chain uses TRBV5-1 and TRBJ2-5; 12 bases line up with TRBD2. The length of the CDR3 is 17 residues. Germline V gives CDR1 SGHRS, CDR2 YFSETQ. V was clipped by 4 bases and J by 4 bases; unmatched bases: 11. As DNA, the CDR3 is TGCGCCAGCAGCCACCTAGCGGGGGGGAGTCAGGGAGAGACCCAGTACTTC. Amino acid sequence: CASSHLAGGSQGETQYF.

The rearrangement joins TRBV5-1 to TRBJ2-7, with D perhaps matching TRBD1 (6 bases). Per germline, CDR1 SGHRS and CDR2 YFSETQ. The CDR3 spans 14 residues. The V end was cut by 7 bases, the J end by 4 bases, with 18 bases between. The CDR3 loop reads CASRLRGPAYEQYF. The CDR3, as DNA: TGCGCCAGCCGACTCAGGGGACCCGCATACGAGCAGTACTTC. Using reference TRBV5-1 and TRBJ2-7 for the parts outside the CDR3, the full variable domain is KAGVTQTPRYLIKTRGQQVTLSCSPISGHRSVSWYQQTPGQGLQFLFEYFSETQRNKGNFPGRFSGRQFSNSRSEMNVSTLELGDSALYLCASRLRGPAYEQYFGPGTRLTVT.

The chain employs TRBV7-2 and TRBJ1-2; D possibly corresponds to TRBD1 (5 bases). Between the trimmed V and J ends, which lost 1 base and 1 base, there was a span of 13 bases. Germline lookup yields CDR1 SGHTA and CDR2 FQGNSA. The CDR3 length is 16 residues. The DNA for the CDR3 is TGTGCCAGCAGCTTAGGTCTTCGGGGGATTAACTATGGCTACACCTTC. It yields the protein CASSLGLRGINYGYTF.

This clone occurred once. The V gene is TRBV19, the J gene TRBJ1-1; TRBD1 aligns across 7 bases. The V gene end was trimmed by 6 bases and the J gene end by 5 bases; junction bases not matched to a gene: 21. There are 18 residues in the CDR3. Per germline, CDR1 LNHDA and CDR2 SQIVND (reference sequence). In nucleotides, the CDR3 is TGTGCCAGTAGCCAAATAAAAGGACAGGCTCCCGTTGGGACTGAAGCTTTCTTT. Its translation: CASSQIKGQAPVGTEAFF.

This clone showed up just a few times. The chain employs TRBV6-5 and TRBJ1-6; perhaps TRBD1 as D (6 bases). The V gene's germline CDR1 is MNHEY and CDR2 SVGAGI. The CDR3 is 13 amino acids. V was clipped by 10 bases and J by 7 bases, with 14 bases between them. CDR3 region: CATLNRENSPLHF. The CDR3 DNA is TGTGCCACCTTGAACAGGGAAAATTCACCCCTCCACTTT.

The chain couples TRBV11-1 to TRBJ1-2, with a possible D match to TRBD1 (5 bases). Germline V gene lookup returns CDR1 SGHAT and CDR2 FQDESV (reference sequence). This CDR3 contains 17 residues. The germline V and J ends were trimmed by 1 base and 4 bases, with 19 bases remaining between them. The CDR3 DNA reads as TGTGCCAGCAGCTTAGATTACGAGACAGCCTCTTCCTATGGCTACACCTTC. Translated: CASSLDYETASSYGYTF.

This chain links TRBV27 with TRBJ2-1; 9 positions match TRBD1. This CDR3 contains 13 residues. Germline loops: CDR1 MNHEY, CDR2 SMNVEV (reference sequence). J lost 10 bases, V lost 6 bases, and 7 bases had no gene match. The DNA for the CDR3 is TGTGCCAGCAGAAGGGACAGGGTGGACGAGCAGTTCTTC. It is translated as CASRRDRVDEQFF.